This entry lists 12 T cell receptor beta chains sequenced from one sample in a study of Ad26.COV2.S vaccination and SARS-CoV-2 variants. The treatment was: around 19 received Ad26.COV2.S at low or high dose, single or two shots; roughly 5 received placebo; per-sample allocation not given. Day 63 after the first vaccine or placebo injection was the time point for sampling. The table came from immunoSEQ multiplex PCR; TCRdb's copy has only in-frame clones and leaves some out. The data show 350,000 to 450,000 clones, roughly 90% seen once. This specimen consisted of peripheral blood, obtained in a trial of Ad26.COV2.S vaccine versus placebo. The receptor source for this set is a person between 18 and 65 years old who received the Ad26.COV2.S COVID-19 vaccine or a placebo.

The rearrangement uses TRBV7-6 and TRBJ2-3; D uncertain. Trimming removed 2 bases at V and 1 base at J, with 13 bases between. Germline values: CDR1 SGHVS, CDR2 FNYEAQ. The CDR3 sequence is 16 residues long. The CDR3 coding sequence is TGTGCCAGCAGCTTACGTGTCGGATTGGGCACAGATACGCAGTATTTT. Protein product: CASSLRVGLGTDTQYF.

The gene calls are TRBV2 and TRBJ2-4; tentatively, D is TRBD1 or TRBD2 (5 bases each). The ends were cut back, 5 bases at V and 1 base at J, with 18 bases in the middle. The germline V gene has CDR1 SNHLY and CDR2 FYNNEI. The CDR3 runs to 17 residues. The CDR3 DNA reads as TGTGCCAGCAGTTCAACGTTCAGGGAGAGTGCCAAAAACATTCAGTACTTC. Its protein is CASSSTFRESAKNIQYF.

CDR3 amino acids: CASSEALGAGNTIYF. The CDR3 coding sequence is TGTGCCAGCAGTGAAGCGCTAGGGGCTGGAAACACCATATATTTT. The rearrangement joins TRBV6-1 to TRBJ1-3; maybe TRBD1 (5 bases). Looked up from germline, CDR1 is MNHNS and CDR2 is SASEGT. The CDR3 totals 15 residues. V shed 0 bases and J shed 2 bases, with 8 bases lying between them.

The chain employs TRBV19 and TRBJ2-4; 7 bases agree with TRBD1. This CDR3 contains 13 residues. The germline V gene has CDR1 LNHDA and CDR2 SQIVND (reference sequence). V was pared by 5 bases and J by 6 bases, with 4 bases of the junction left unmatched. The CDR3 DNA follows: TGTGCCAGTAGTCCGAGACAGGGAAACATTCAGTACTTC. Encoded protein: CASSPRQGNIQYF.

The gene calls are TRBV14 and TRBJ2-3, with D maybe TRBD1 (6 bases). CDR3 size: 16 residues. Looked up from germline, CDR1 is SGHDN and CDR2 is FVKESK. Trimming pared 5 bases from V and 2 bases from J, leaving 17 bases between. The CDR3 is CASSTRTVPPTDTQYF. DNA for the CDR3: TGTGCCAGCAGCACCCGGACAGTCCCCCCCACAGATACGCAGTATTTT.

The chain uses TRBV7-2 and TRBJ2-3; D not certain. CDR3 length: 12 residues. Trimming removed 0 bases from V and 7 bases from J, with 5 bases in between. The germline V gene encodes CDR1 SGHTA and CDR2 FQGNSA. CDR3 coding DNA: TGTGCCAGCAGCTTAGCTGGACATACGCAGTATTTT. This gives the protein CASSLAGHTQYF.

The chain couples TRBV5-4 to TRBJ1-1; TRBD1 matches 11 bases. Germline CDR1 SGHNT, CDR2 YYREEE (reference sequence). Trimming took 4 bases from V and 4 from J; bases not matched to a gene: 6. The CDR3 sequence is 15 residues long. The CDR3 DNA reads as TGTGCCAGCAGCCGTCCCGGGACAGGGGGCACTGAAGCTTTCTTT. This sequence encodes CASSRPGTGGTEAFF.

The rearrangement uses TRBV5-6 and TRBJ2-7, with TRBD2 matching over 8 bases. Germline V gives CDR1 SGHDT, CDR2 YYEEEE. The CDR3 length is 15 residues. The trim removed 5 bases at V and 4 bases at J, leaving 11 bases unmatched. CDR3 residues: CASRLLSGGLYEQYF. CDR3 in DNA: TGTGCCAGCAGACTACTGAGCGGGGGTCTTTACGAGCAGTACTTC.

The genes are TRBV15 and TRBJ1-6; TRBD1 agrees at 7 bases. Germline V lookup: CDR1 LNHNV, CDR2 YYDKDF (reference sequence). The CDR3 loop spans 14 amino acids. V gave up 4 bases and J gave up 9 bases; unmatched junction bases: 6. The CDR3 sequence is CATSNGQETSPLHF. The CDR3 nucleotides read TGTGCCACCAGCAACGGACAGGAGACTTCACCCCTCCACTTT. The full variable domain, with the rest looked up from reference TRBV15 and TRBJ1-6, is DAMVIQNPRYQVTQFGKPVTLSCSQTLNHNVMYWYQQKSSQAPKLLFHYYDKDFNNEADTPDNFQSRRPNTSFCFLDIRSPGLGDTAMYLCATSNGQETSPLHFGNGTRLTVT.

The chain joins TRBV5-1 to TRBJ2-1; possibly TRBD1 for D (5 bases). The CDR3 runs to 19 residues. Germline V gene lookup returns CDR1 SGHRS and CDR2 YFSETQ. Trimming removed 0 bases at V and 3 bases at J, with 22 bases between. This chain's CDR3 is CASSLVRVRVLHDYNEQFF. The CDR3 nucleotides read TGCGCCAGCAGCTTGGTTCGCGTCAGGGTTCTTCACGACTACAATGAGCAGTTCTTC.

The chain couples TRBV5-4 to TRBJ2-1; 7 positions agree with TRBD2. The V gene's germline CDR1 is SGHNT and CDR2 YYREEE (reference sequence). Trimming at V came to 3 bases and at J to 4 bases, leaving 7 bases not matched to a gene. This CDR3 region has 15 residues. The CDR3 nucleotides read TGTGCCAGCAGCTGGATGACTAGCTCATACAATGAGCAGTTCTTC. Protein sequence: CASSWMTSSYNEQFF.

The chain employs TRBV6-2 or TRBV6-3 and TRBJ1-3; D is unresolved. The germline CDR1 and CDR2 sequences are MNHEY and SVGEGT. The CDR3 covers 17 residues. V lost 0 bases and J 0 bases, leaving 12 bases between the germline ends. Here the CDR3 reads CASSYSRLLSSGNTIYF. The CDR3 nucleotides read TGTGCCAGCAGTTACTCGAGGCTATTAAGCTCTGGAAACACCATATATTTT.